What follows describes a single T cell receptor beta chain. This receptor's antigen is unknown. No base-level quality is on record; no much larger clone is a single base apart. Genomic DNA was extracted from sorted cells for sequencing of the TCRbeta CDR3 region. The immunoSEQ Assay was used for sequencing of TCRbeta CDR3 regions. What TCRdb holds here is the immuneACCESS table cut down to in-frame rearrangements. Part of the clones is not present; checked against another copy, under half of the missing clones reflect an unresolved V gene, and the others are unexplained. The sample data list about 98,000 clones, and around 90% of these were observed just once. About 0.5% of the sample comes from the top ten. The data belong to a study of OX40 agonist ivuxolimab in advanced cancers. About the investigation overall: The costimulatory receptor OX40 (CD134) was targeted by ivuxolimab, a fully human IgG2 agonistic monoclonal antibody. The monotherapy dose-escalation portion (N of about 50 patients) of the phase I ivuxolimab trial is reported in the paper. In the dose-escalation cohort, 75% to 90% of patients were male, and the mean age was approximately 60 years with a range of 23 to 79. Prior anti-PD-1, anti-PD-L1 or anti-CTLA-4 therapy was permitted, and checkpoint inhibitors had been received by less than 45% of dose-escalation patients. Partial responses occurred in three dose-escalation patients, of whom one had hepatocellular carcinoma and two had cutaneous melanoma. Of the roughly 51 patients in dose escalation, 19 had hepatocellular carcinoma, about 15 had melanoma, 9 had renal cell carcinoma and 9 had head and neck cancer. Intravenous ivuxolimab was administered to patients every 2 weeks at six dose levels: 0.01, 0.1, 0.3, 1.5, 3 and 10 mg/kg. Peripheral TCRbeta sequencing aimed to test whether ivuxolimab altered TCR sequence diversity and caused clonal T-cell expansion.

Beyond this particular receptor, the publication reports: Clonal expansion of both CD4+ and CD8+ blood T cells was observed from baseline to week 6 at doses 0.1 to 3.0 mg/kg. On average, CD8+ T cells showed more expanded clones than CD4+ T cells after ivuxolimab. The antigen specificity of the peripheral T cells that underwent clonal expansion was not determined. Low levels of normalized T-cell clonal expansion were also seen in some patients who did not respond. In the 0.1-3.0 mg/kg groups, partial responders had among the lowest normalized peripheral clonal expansion, particularly in CD8+ T cells.

The trial excluded patients who had a history of autoimmune disease or were on systemic immunosuppression. Peripheral blood for TCR sequencing was drawn from every dose cohort at baseline, at cycle 4 day 1 and at cycle 7 day 1. The samples were drawn from a first-in-human, open-label, multicenter phase I dose-escalation trial of ivuxolimab. The trial enrolled adults with locally advanced or metastatic head and neck squamous cell, hepatocellular, melanoma or renal cell carcinoma. Before TCR sequencing, CD4+ T cells and CD8+ T cells were sorted from peripheral blood as separate populations. The sequence was collected from an adult with an advanced solid tumor such as melanoma, head and neck, liver or kidney cancer. The source was CD4+ or CD8+ T cells sorted from blood, collected in a trial of the OX40 agonist ivuxolimab.

The DNA sequence is given as TGTGCCAGCAGTATACAGGGGGCCCACGAGCAGTACTTC. The encoded protein is CASSIQGAHEQYF. The chain was built from TRBV5-4 and TRBJ2-7, with 9 junctional bases fitting TRBD1. From the cysteine through the phenylalanine, the CDR3 covers 13 amino acids. Only the CDR3 region is kept as DNA, spanning 39 bases read in frame from base 1. Reading the germline V gene (reference sequence) gives CDR1 SGHNT and CDR2 YYREEE. Clipping removes 5 bases from V and 5 bases from J, with 5 as the unmatched junction base count.